This entry lists 22 T cell receptor beta chains sequenced from one sample in a study of multiple sclerosis patients with progressive multifocal leukoencephalopathy. Time point of the sample: before natalizumab initiation. Assay used: immunoSEQ multiplex PCR; TCRdb lists only in-frame clones, some missing. The table records roughly 30,000 clones, around nine tenths of them present only once. The sample consisted of PBMCs. These receptors all stem from a human donor with multiple sclerosis.

A word on this clone: In the same sample, other DNA sequences code for this CDR3. The V call is TRBV4-1, the J call TRBJ2-7, with D perhaps being TRBD1 or TRBD2 (5 bases each). V was clipped by 0 bases and J by 6 bases, with 9 bases between them. Looked up from germline, CDR1 is MGHRA and CDR2 is YSYEKL. CDR3 length: 13 amino acids. CDR3 amino acids: CASSQERGGEQYF. The CDR3 nucleotides are TGCGCCAGCAGCCAAGAGAGGGGCGGCGAGCAGTACTTC.

The chain links TRBV5-8 to TRBJ2-1; 10 positions agree with TRBD2. With 0 bases clipped from V and 7 bases from J, the junction kept 4 bases outside the gene matches. From germline, CDR1 is SGHTS and CDR2 YDEGEE. The CDR3 covers 15 residues. The CDR3 DNA reads as TGTGCCAGCAGCTTGGGACTAGCGGGTGATAATGAGCAGTTCTTC. This gives the protein CASSLGLAGDNEQFF.

The chain has TRBV6-1 and TRBJ2-7; D is possibly TRBD1 (6 bases). The germline V gene encodes CDR1 MNHNS and CDR2 SASEGT. Trimming took 10 bases from V and 3 from J, leaving 13 bases between them. The CDR3 extends over 12 amino acids. CDR3 sequence (DNA): TGTGCCACCCGTATACAGGGCTACGAGCAGTACTTC. This gives the protein CATRIQGYEQYF.

This chain links TRBV6-4 with TRBJ2-7; 13 bases align to TRBD2. This CDR3 spans 15 amino acids. The V and J ends lost 4 bases and 6 bases, in that order; junction bases with no gene match: 6. Germline assignment: CDR1 MRHNA and CDR2 SNTAGT. The CDR3 DNA sequence: TGTGCCAGCAGTGCGGTGGGACTAGCGGGAACCGAGCAGTACTTC. Its translation: CASSAVGLAGTEQYF.

V and J are TRBV27 and TRBJ2-7, with D maybe TRBD2 (6 bases). Per germline, CDR1 MNHEY and CDR2 SMNVEV (reference sequence). CDR3 length: 14 residues. Between the trimmed V and J ends, which lost 6 bases and 6 bases, there was a span of 18 bases. Here the CDR3 reads CASRTTGTPSEQYF. CDR3 sequence (DNA): TGTGCCAGCAGAACCACCGGGACTCCGTCCGAGCAGTACTTC.

The chain employs TRBV5-4 and TRBJ1-1, with D possibly TRBD1 on 5 matching bases. The ends were cut back, 3 bases at V and 8 bases at J, with 14 bases in the middle. The germline V gene has CDR1 SGHNT and CDR2 YYREEE (reference sequence). The CDR3 extends over 13 amino acids. The CDR3 reads CASSWTPGLEAFF. The CDR3 DNA sequence: TGTGCCAGCAGCTGGACACCGGGCTTAGAAGCTTTCTTT.

The V and J genes are TRBV5-1 and TRBJ2-5; 8 bases line up with TRBD2. The CDR3 extends over 15 amino acids. Per germline, CDR1 SGHRS and CDR2 YFSETQ. The ends lost 7 bases at V and 3 bases at J; junction bases unmatched: 11. The CDR3 DNA follows: TGCGCCAGCGCCCCCCGGGGGGGGGCGGAAGAGACCCAGTACTTC. It encodes CASAPRGGAEETQYF. Based on the CDR3 plus reference TRBV5-1 and TRBJ2-5, the full variable domain is KAGVTQTPRYLIKTRGQQVTLSCSPISGHRSVSWYQQTPGQGLQFLFEYFSETQRNKGNFPGRFSGRQFSNSRSEMNVSTLELGDSALYLCASAPRGGAEETQYFGPGTRLLVL.

The chain combines TRBV5-1 with TRBJ2-7; D remains unclear. Trimming pared 4 bases from V and 0 bases from J, leaving 14 bases between. Germline CDR1 SGHRS, CDR2 YFSETQ. There are 15 residues in the CDR3. The DNA of the CDR3 is TGCGCCAGCAGCCGGCGGACGGACGTCTCCTACGAGCAGTACTTC. Its protein product is CASSRRTDVSYEQYF. Full variable domain (missing parts from reference TRBV5-1 and TRBJ2-7): KAGVTQTPRYLIKTRGQQVTLSCSPISGHRSVSWYQQTPGQGLQFLFEYFSETQRNKGNFPGRFSGRQFSNSRSEMNVSTLELGDSALYLCASSRRTDVSYEQYFGPGTRLTVT.

The rearrangement joins TRBV6-6 to TRBJ2-7, with 14 bases matching TRBD2. The J segment lost 6 bases and the V segment lost 5 bases, leaving 9 bases of the junction unmatched. Germline V gene data show CDR1 as MNHNY and CDR2 as SVGAGI (reference sequence). CDR3 size: 16 residues. Here the CDR3 DNA reads TGTGCCAGCAGTCAGACTAGCGGGAGGGCCCTCCCCGAGCAGTACTTC. Amino acid sequence: CASSQTSGRALPEQYF.

The chain joins TRBV27 to TRBJ2-6; 7 bases match TRBD1. The CDR3 totals 13 residues. Trimming removed 5 bases from V and 9 bases from J; junction bases left unmatched: 4. Per germline, CDR1 MNHEY and CDR2 SMNVEV (reference sequence). Here the CDR3 DNA reads TGTGCCAGCAGTGGACGGGACAGCAACGTCCTGACTTTC. This codes for CASSGRDSNVLTF.

The chain has TRBV6-5 and TRBJ2-7; perhaps TRBD2 as D (5 bases). V gave up 8 bases and J gave up 2 bases, with 10 bases separating them. The CDR3 runs to 12 residues. Germline assignment: CDR1 MNHEY and CDR2 SVGAGI. The CDR3 bases are TGTGCCAGCTCGGACTCACCCTACGAGCAGTACTTC. Its protein is CASSDSPYEQYF.

The CDR3 sequence is CASMGLAGPSYNEQFF. CDR3 sequence (DNA): TGTGCCAGCATGGGACTAGCGGGGCCTTCCTACAATGAGCAGTTCTTC. The chain has TRBV27 and TRBJ2-1, with 13 bases aligning to TRBD2. Trimming cost V 7 bases and J 1 base; bases outside gene matches: 4. In germline, CDR1 is MNHEY, CDR2 SMNVEV (reference sequence). The CDR3 length is 16 residues.

The chain has TRBV30 and TRBJ2-1; tentatively, D is TRBD2 (6 bases). The CDR3 consists of 12 residues. Trimming pared 2 bases from V and 12 bases from J, leaving 14 bases between. Per germline, CDR1 GTSNPN and CDR2 SVGIG (reference sequence). The CDR3 loop reads CAWSPPGGVQFF. The CDR3 DNA is TGTGCCTGGAGTCCGCCCGGGGGTGTGCAGTTCTTC.

V is TRBV4-1 and J is TRBJ1-4, with D tentatively TRBD1 (6 bases). With 1 base removed from V and 0 bases from J, the gap between germline ends came to 9 bases. The CDR3 runs to 16 residues. The germline V gene encodes CDR1 MGHRA and CDR2 YSYEKL. CDR3 coding DNA: TGCGCCAGCAGCCAAGTGCCAGGGGCAACTAATGAAAAACTGTTTTTT. Translated, it gives CASSQVPGATNEKLFF.

This chain connects TRBV19 to TRBJ1-3; D call uncertain. CDR1 is LNHDA, CDR2 SQIVND, per germline (reference sequence). V was clipped by 6 bases and J by 3 bases, with 9 bases between them. This CDR3 has 13 amino acids. CDR3 in DNA: TGTGCCAGTAGGAAGGACGGTGGAAACACCATATATTTT. This sequence encodes CASRKDGGNTIYF.

V is TRBV29-1 and J is TRBJ1-1; 7 bases are shared with TRBD1. The CDR3 covers 15 residues. Germline loops: CDR1 SQVTM, CDR2 ANQGSEA. V gave up 7 bases and J gave up 1 base; unmatched junction bases: 12. The CDR3 loop is CSGQGTTATNTEAFF. In DNA, the CDR3 is TGCAGCGGACAGGGTACTACGGCGACGAACACTGAAGCTTTCTTT.

This chain uses TRBV6-5 with TRBJ2-7; 8 nucleotides match TRBD2. CDR3 size: 12 residues. Germline assignment: CDR1 MNHEY and CDR2 SVGAGI. Germline trimming cut 4 bases from V and 7 bases from J; bases unmatched to any gene: 3. The CDR3 nucleotides are TGTGCCAGCAGTTCGGGGACTAGGGAGCAGTACTTC. It yields the protein CASSSGTREQYF.

The V and J genes are TRBV28 and TRBJ1-2, with D possibly matching TRBD1 (5 bases). Trimming stripped 6 bases from V and 11 bases from J, with 16 bases between. Germline assignment: CDR1 MDHEN and CDR2 SYDVKM. This CDR3 is built from 12 residues. This CDR3 is CASRGTSPSYTF. CDR3 nucleotides: TGTGCCAGCAGGGGGACCTCGCCCTCTTACACCTTC.

The CDR3 DNA reads as TGCGCCAGCAGCCCCACAGGGAATTTTAATGAAAAACTGTTTTTT. Protein product: CASSPTGNFNEKLFF. This sequence joins TRBV5-1 and TRBJ1-4, with D possibly TRBD1 on 6 matching bases. The germline V gene has CDR1 SGHRS and CDR2 YFSETQ. This CDR3 has 15 amino acids. V was trimmed by 4 bases and J by 4 bases, leaving 14 bases between them.

The genes are TRBV11-2 and TRBJ2-3; a possible D gene is TRBD2 (6 bases). CDR3 size: 16 residues. CDR1 and CDR2 (germline): SGHAT, FQNNGV. V was shortened by 5 bases and J by 0 bases, with 15 bases between the two germline ends. As DNA, the CDR3 is TGTGCCAGCAGCCTATCACTAGCCAGGAGCACAGATACGCAGTATTTT. Translation gives CASSLSLARSTDTQYF. Based on the CDR3 plus reference TRBV11-2 and TRBJ2-3, the full variable domain is EAGVAQSPRYKIIEKRQSVAFWCNPISGHATLYWYQQILGQGPKLLIQFQNNGVVDDSQLPKDRFSAERLKGVDSTLKIQPAKLEDSAVYLCASSLSLARSTDTQYFGPGTRLTVL.

The chain links TRBV19 to TRBJ1-2, with a weak D call TRBD1 (5 bases). CDR3 length: 14 amino acids. The germline gives CDR1 LNHDA, CDR2 SQIVND (reference sequence). The V gene lost 5 bases and the J gene lost 2 bases, with 12 bases spanning the gap. The CDR3 spells CASSLTGTNYGYTF. The DNA for the CDR3 is TGTGCCAGTAGTTTGACCGGGACGAACTATGGCTACACCTTC.

As DNA, the CDR3 is TGCGCCAGCCGGCCAGGGGGCATGACAGATACGCAGTATTTT. This gives the protein CASRPGGMTDTQYF. The chain has TRBV5-1 and TRBJ2-3; 8 bases match TRBD1. Germline loops: CDR1 SGHRS, CDR2 YFSETQ. Trimming removed 7 bases from V and 3 bases from J; junction bases left unmatched: 7. This CDR3 is 14 amino acids long. The whole variable domain, filled in from reference TRBV5-1 and TRBJ2-3, reads KAGVTQTPRYLIKTRGQQVTLSCSPISGHRSVSWYQQTPGQGLQFLFEYFSETQRNKGNFPGRFSGRQFSNSRSEMNVSTLELGDSALYLCASRPGGMTDTQYFGPGTRLTVL.